Sequencing of this T cell receptor (beta chain) was carried out in a study of shared clonotypes between healthy human individuals. As for the study in general: The study enrolled a couple of women and three men aged 18 to 49. The study used three CD4 naive, three CD4 memory, two CD8 naive and one CD8 memory plate per donor.

CD8 cells regarded as naive lacked CD45RO, were positively chosen for CCR7, and omitted terminally differentiated effector memory CD45RA+ cells. Concerning this clone: The antigen remains undetermined.

The table came from immunoSEQ multiplex PCR; TCRdb's copy has only in-frame clones and leaves some out. Altogether hundreds of thousands of clones are present, 95% to 98% being singletons, with the ten largest covering approximately 0.3%. Study findings and constraints: Represented diversity (both genetic and exposure-history) was limited by the small number of donors. Clonotype sharing levels among donors were expected to vary with sequencing depth.

Trimming at V came to 0 bases and at J to 7 bases, leaving 10 bases not matched to a gene. Germline V gene sequence: CDR1 SGHRS, CDR2 YFSETQ. The CDR3 runs 16 residues. The sequencing sample was made of naive CD8+ T cells sorted from blood. The chain combines TRBV5-1 with TRBJ2-7; TRBD1 agrees at 10 bases. This receptor was obtained from a man younger than 45 in good health. This CDR3 is CASSLAWDRGWGEQYF. CDR3 bases: TGCGCCAGCAGCTTGGCGTGGGACAGGGGTTGGGGAGAGCAGTACTTC.